Listed here is a single TCR beta chain. Clones were read by immunoSEQ multiplex PCR, and TCRdb kept only the in-frame ones, dropping some. The sample contains about 160,000 clones, over 85% of which appear only once. The data were obtained in a study of control samples from healthy donors and cancer patients. CDR3 length: 18 residues. From germline, CDR1 is LGHDT and CDR2 YNNKEL (reference sequence). With 2 bases removed from V and 7 bases from J, the gap between germline ends came to 24 bases. This chain links TRBV3-1 (or the pseudogene TRBV3-2) with TRBJ2-1, with a weak D call TRBD2 (6 bases). The sequenced sample was blood. This receptor was taken from a young man in good health. In DNA form, the CDR3 reads TGTGCCAGCAGCCAATTGGCAGGCGCTAGCGAGGGGAGAAATGAGCAGTTCTTC. Encoded protein: CASSQLAGASEGRNEQFF.